The sequence of this T cell receptor (beta chain) was determined in a study of blood T cell repertoires in COVID-19. Background on the study: Samples of COVID-19 (acute and convalescent) were obtained from the United States, Italy and Spain. In each case, the material was cDNA or gDNA derived from T cells, B-cell-depleted T cells, or PBMCs.

In the original processing: Amplified reference gene primers provided the basis for estimating nucleated cell counts. Clones were sequenced by immunoSEQ multiplex PCR, and TCRdb holds only the in-frame ones, with some missing. V, J and clone size were drawn from that table, and D and trimming were deduced from the DNA. The repertoire holds 200,000 to 250,000 clones, with approximately 78% as singletons. Enrollment of patients from Seattle took place during active infection, with longitudinal follow-up. CDR1 is LGHDT and CDR2 is YNNKEL in the germline V gene (reference sequence). Trimming removed 4 bases from V and 6 bases from J; junction bases left unmatched: 8. The CDR3 consists of 15 residues. This clone was seen more than once but under ten times.

Sequencing was carried out using peripheral blood. The sequence was obtained from a woman aged 80 or older with COVID-19, enrolled during active disease. This chain uses TRBV3-1 (or the pseudogene TRBV3-2) with TRBJ1-5, with TRBD1 identical over 8 bases. The CDR3 nucleotides are TGTGCCAGCAGCCCCGGACAGGGACGAGTTCAGCCCCAGCATTTT. It is translated as CASSPGQGRVQPQHF.